This T cell receptor beta chain was captured in a study of vaccination effects on CD4 cells after COVID-19. Study details: A couple of convalescent patients each provided a sample, at 16 days and at one week before vaccination. Findings and caveats of the study: The study found marked clonal contraction of infection- and vaccine-induced clones late after vaccination.

The germline CDR1 and CDR2 sequences are SGHAT and FQDESV (reference sequence). There are 14 residues in the CDR3. The J segment lost 6 bases and the V segment lost 3 bases, leaving 2 bases of the junction unmatched. This clone was seen just once. Its target is unknown. Antigen-specific CD4+ T cells were expanded with viral peptide pools in the ViraFEST assay before sequencing. CD4+ T cells were isolated after 10 days of culture. Their SARS-CoV-2 infection, verified by PCR, occurred between March and December 2020. The method was immunoSEQ multiplex PCR; TCRdb's version includes in-frame clones alone and lacks a portion of them. The data hold about 33,000 clones, with about 78% observed a single time.

The source is a human donor who had a prior SARS-CoV-2 infection. This chain joins TRBV11-1 and TRBJ2-1; 10 nucleotides match TRBD2. The source material was CD4+ T cells from PBMCs cultured with HCoV-NL63 spike peptides, sampled before COVID-19 vaccination. The CDR3 DNA sequence: TGTGCCAGCAGCTTGGGACTAGCGAGCAATGAGCAGTTCTTC. This encodes CASSLGLASNEQFF.